The clone carrying this T cell receptor (beta chain) was seen repeatedly, ten times or more. Its cognate antigen is unknown. The data stem from a study of identical twins. The authors used template switching to add a universal primer site and gave cDNA unique molecular identifiers. In TCRdb, the 5' RACE reads were re-called with MiXCR into one record per CDR3 protein. The sample carries 550,000 to 800,000 distinct CDR3 sequences, 7.1% recorded once. Notes on the study in general: Out-of-frame alpha sequences common to twins exhibited a surplus of low generation probability.

These data were also filed under a second study, of yellow fever vaccine responses in identical twins.

This clonotype was sampled from a woman under 30 in good health. The specimen was PBMCs.

The CDR3 coding sequence is TGTGCCAGCAGATGGGACAGTCCCCGAGAGACCCAGTACTTC. This codes for CASRWDSPRETQYF. The chain couples TRBV12-3 or TRBV12-4 to TRBJ2-5, with 7 bases aligning to TRBD1. This CDR3 has 14 residues. Unmatched junction bases numbered 8, after V lost 6 bases and J lost 4 bases.